This T cell receptor beta chain was identified during a study of T cells after yellow fever vaccination. Study information: The authors prepared low-cell-number fractions using SMART-Seq v4 Ultra Low Input.

UMIs and a universal primer site were added when TCR cDNA was made by 5'RACE template switching. TCRdb reanalysed the 5' RACE reads using MiXCR and keeps one entry per CDR3 protein. The sample holds more than 45,000 distinct CDR3 sequences, approximately 6% seen once. The study, taken as a whole, reports: Almost all vaccine-responding clonotypes were not detected in the sorted memory subsets at the day 0 time point.

This clonotype was seen many times. Sequenced material: PBMCs, either bulk or a sorted T-cell subset (CD4+, CD8+, memory, or dextramer-sorted; not recorded which), taken on the day of the yellow fever booster vaccination. This TCR derives from a man younger than 35 who received the YFV17D yellow fever vaccine.

CDR3 amino acids: CASSFFGVDTGELFF. DNA of the CDR3: TGTGCCAGCAGCTTCTTCGGGGTGGACACCGGGGAGCTGTTTTTT. This chain links TRBV5-4 with TRBJ2-2; a weak D match, TRBD2 (5 bases). The CDR3 has 15 residues. Per the germline V gene, CDR1 is SGHNT and CDR2 is YYREEE (reference sequence). Trimming cost V 2 bases and J 3 bases, with 11 bases left between them.